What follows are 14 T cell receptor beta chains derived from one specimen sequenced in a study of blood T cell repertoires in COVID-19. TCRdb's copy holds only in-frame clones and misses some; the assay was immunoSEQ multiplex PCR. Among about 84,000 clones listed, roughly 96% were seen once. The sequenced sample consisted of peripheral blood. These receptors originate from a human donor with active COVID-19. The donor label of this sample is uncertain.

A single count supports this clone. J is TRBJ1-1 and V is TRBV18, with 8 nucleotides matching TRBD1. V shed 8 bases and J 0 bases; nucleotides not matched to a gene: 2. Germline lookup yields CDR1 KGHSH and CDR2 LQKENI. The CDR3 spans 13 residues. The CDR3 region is CASRQGMNTEAFF. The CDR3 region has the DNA TGTGCCAGCCGACAGGGGATGAACACTGAAGCTTTCTTT.

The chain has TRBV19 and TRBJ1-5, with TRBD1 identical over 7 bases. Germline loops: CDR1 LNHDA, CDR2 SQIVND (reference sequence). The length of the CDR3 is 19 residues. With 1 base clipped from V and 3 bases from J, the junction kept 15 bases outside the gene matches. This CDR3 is CASSIVLLTGVGLNQPQHF. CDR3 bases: TGTGCCAGTAGTATAGTTCTCCTCACAGGGGTGGGCCTCAATCAGCCCCAGCATTTT.

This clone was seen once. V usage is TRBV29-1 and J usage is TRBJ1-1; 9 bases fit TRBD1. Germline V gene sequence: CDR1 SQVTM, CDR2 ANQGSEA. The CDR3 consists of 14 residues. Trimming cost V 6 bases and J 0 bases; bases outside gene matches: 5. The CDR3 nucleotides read TGCAGCGTGACAGGGGGGTCCATGAACACTGAAGCTTTCTTT. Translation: CSVTGGSMNTEAFF.

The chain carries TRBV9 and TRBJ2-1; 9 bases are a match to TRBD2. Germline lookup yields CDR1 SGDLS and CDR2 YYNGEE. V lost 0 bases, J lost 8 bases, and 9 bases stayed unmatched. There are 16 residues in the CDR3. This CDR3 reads CASSVGTSAIVDEQFF. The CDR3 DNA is TGTGCCAGCAGCGTAGGGACTAGCGCGATCGTCGATGAGCAGTTCTTC.

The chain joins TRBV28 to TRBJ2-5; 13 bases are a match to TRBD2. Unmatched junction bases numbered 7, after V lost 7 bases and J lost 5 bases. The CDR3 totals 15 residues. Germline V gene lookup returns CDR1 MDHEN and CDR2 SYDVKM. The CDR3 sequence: CASTTSGGVGETQYF. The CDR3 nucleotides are TGTGCCAGCACAACTAGCGGGGGGGTCGGGGAGACCCAGTACTTC.

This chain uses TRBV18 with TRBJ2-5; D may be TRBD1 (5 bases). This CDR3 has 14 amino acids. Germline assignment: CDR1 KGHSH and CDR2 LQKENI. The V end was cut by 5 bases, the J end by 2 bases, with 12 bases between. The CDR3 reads CASSETVSQETQYF. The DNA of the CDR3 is TGTGCCAGCTCAGAGACAGTCTCACAAGAGACCCAGTACTTC.

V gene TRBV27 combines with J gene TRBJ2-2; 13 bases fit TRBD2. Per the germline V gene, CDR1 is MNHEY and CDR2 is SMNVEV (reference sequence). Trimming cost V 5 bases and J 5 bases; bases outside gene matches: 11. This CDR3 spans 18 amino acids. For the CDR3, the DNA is TGTGCCAGCAGTACCACCGGGACTAGCGGGGTTCGGACCGGGGAGCTGTTTTTT. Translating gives CASSTTGTSGVRTGELFF.

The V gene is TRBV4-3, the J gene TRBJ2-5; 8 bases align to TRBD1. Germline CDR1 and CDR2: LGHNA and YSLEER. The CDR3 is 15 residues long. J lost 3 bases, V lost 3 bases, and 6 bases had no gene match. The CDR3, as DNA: TGCGCCAGCAGCCAGAGCCACAGGGGGAAAGAGACCCAGTACTTC. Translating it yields CASSQSHRGKETQYF.

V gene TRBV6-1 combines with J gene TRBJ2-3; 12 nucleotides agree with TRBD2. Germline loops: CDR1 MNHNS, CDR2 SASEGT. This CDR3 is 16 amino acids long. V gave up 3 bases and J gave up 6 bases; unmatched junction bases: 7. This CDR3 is CASSESASGRADTQYF. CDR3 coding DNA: TGTGCCAGCAGTGAGTCCGCTAGCGGGAGGGCTGATACGCAGTATTTT.

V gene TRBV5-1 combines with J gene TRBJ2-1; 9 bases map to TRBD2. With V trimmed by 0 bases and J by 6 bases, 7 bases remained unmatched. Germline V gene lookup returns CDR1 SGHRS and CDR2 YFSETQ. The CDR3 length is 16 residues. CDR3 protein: CASSLDGRGGLNEQFF. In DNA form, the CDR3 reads TGCGCCAGCAGCTTGGATGGGCGGGGGGGCCTCAATGAGCAGTTCTTC.

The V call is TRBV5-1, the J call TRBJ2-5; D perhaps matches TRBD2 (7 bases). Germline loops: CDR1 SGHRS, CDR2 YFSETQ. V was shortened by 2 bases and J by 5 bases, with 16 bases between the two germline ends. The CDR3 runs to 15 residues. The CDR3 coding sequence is TGCGCCAGCAGCTTCGGGAGGCCCCAGGGGGAGACCCAGTACTTC. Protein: CASSFGRPQGETQYF.

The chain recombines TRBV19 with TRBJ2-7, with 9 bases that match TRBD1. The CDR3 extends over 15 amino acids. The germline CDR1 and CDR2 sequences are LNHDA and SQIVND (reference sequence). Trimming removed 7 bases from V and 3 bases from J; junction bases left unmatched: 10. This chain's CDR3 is CASMEGQGSGYEQYF. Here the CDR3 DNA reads TGTGCCAGTATGGAGGGACAGGGATCAGGCTACGAGCAGTACTTC. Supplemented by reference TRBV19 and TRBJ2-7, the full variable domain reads DGGITQSPKYLFRKEGQNVTLSCEQNLNHDAMYWYRQDPGQGLRLIYYSQIVNDFQKGDIAEGYSVSREKKESFPLTVTSAQKNPTAFYLCASMEGQGSGYEQYFGPGTRLTVT.

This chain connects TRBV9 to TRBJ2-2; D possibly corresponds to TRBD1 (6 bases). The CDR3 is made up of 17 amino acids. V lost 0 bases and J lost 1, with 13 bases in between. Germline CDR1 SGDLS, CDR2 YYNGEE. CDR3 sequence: CASSVDSGALNTGELFF. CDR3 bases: TGTGCCAGCAGCGTAGATTCAGGGGCACTGAACACCGGGGAGCTGTTTTTT.

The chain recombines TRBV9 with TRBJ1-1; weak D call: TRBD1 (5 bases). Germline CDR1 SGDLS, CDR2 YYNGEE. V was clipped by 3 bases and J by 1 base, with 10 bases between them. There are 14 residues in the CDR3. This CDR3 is CASSATGWNTEAFF. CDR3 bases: TGTGCCAGCAGCGCAACAGGTTGGAACACTGAAGCTTTCTTT.